This is a list of T cell receptor beta chains from one sample in a study of T cells after yellow fever vaccination. TCRdb used MiXCR to reprocess the 5' RACE reads, holding one entry per CDR3 protein. In the table there are more than 80,000 distinct CDR3 sequences, 5.8% of which are singletons. Sample: CD8+ T cells sorted from PBMCs, taken 10 days after the yellow fever booster vaccination. These receptors came from a young man who received the YFV17D yellow fever vaccine. Each CDR3 is given with its conserved first and last residue. The order of the fields is D gene, clone size, J gene, V gene, CDR3 protein, CDR3 DNA. A D gene is named only where the DNA matches it firmly. Clone sizes are given selectively: once, few, many, or a class where the clone is expanded.

d_call: TRBD1; clone_size: few; j_call: TRBJ1-2; v_call: TRBV9; cdr3_aa: CASSEAGTAYGYTF; cdr3_nt: TGTGCCAGCAGCGAAGCCGGGACAGCCTATGGCTACACCTTC
d_call: TRBD1; clone_size: once; j_call: TRBJ1-1; v_call: TRBV7-8; cdr3_aa: CASSLRQPGGITEAFF; cdr3_nt: TGTGCCAGCAGCCTAAGGCAGCCAGGGGGGATCACTGAAGCTTTCTTT
d_call: TRBD1; clone_size: few; j_call: TRBJ1-3; v_call: TRBV7-9; cdr3_aa: CASRSGGTENTIYF; cdr3_nt: TGTGCCAGCAGATCAGGGGGCACTGAAAACACCATATATTTT
d_call: TRBD1; clone_size: -; j_call: TRBJ2-5; v_call: TRBV7-6; cdr3_aa: CASSLGPGQVRGKETQYF; cdr3_nt: TGTGCCAGCAGCTTAGGGCCGGGACAGGTTCGGGGGAAAGAGACCCAGTACTTC
d_call: TRBD1; clone_size: few; j_call: TRBJ1-4; v_call: TRBV7-9; cdr3_aa: CASSAFYDTGDGQRNEKLFF; cdr3_nt: TGTGCCAGCAGCGCCTTTTATGACACAGGGGACGGTCAAAGGAATGAAAAACTGTTTTTT
d_call: -; clone_size: few; j_call: TRBJ1-2; v_call: TRBV20-1; cdr3_aa: CSAPLQGINYGYTF; cdr3_nt: TGCAGTGCGCCTCTCCAGGGGATTAACTATGGCTACACCTTC
d_call: TRBD2; clone_size: few; j_call: TRBJ2-3; v_call: TRBV20-1; cdr3_aa: CSARGLRGVQKDTQYF; cdr3_nt: TGCAGTGCTAGGGGACTGCGGGGGGTTCAAAAAGATACGCAGTATTTT
d_call: TRBD1; clone_size: many; j_call: TRBJ2-1; v_call: TRBV19; cdr3_aa: CASSIGTGAYNEQFF; cdr3_nt: TGTGCCAGTAGTATAGGGACAGGGGCCTACAATGAGCAGTTCTTC
d_call: -; clone_size: many; j_call: TRBJ1-1; v_call: TRBV5-1; cdr3_aa: CASSLEWAGENTEAFF; cdr3_nt: TGCGCCAGCAGCTTGGAATGGGCAGGGGAGAACACTGAAGCTTTCTTT
d_call: TRBD2; clone_size: many; j_call: TRBJ2-1; v_call: TRBV5-1; cdr3_aa: CASSYGTSGTEQFF; cdr3_nt: TGCGCCAGCAGCTACGGGACTAGCGGGACCGAGCAGTTCTTC
d_call: -; clone_size: few; j_call: TRBJ1-2; v_call: TRBV20-1; cdr3_aa: CSARIGTLHTF; cdr3_nt: TGCAGTGCTAGAATTGGGACGCTCCATACCTTC
d_call: -; clone_size: few; j_call: TRBJ1-2; v_call: TRBV4-1; cdr3_aa: CASSQDDRELYGYTF; cdr3_nt: TGCGCCAGCAGCCAAGATGATCGAGAACTCTATGGCTACACCTTC
d_call: -; clone_size: -; j_call: TRBJ2-3; v_call: TRBV3-1; cdr3_aa: CASSHAGQVPTDTQYF; cdr3_nt: TGTGCCAGCAGCCACGCGGGGCAAGTACCCACAGATACGCAGTATTTT
d_call: -; clone_size: many; j_call: TRBJ2-1; v_call: TRBV29-1; cdr3_aa: CSVEPSSSSYNEQFF; cdr3_nt: TGCAGCGTTGAACCCAGCTCGAGCTCCTACAATGAGCAGTTCTTC
d_call: -; clone_size: -; j_call: TRBJ2-1; v_call: TRBV27; cdr3_aa: CASTGQGSSYNEQFF; cdr3_nt: TGTGCCAGCACTGGGCAGGGGAGCTCCTACAATGAGCAGTTCTTC
d_call: TRBD2; clone_size: many; j_call: TRBJ2-2; v_call: TRBV12-3/TRBV12-4; cdr3_aa: CASSFPLSGEWPGELFF; cdr3_nt: TGTGCCAGCAGTTTCCCTCTTAGCGGGGAGTGGCCCGGGGAGCTGTTTTTT
d_call: -; clone_size: -; j_call: TRBJ1-3; v_call: TRBV6-2/TRBV6-3; cdr3_aa: CASTEPANSGNTIYF; cdr3_nt: TGTGCCAGCACTGAGCCAGCAAACTCTGGAAACACCATATATTTT
d_call: TRBD1; clone_size: many; j_call: TRBJ2-5; v_call: TRBV4-1; cdr3_aa: CASSHLTGDETQYF; cdr3_nt: TGCGCCAGCAGCCACCTTACAGGGGACGAGACCCAGTACTTC